This TCR beta chain comes out of a study of T cells after posttransplantation cyclophosphamide. Broader study findings: After PTCy, TRB diversity resembled that of CNI/methotrexate controls. Later post-transplant blood repertoires were often dominated by donor CD8+ memory clones.

Here immunoSEQ multiplex PCR was the method, and the copy in TCRdb shows in-frame clones only, minus some. The sample lists some 47,000 clones; 86% were seen once. Unmatched junction bases numbered 21, after V lost 5 bases and J lost 2 bases. CDR3 length equals 19 residues. Germline values: CDR1 SGHNT, CDR2 YENEEA. Notes on this clone: What it recognizes is unknown.

The TCR originated in a man in his thirties or forties with a blood cancer, CMV-positive, and with a related stem cell donor. The sequenced sample was PBMCs. The rearrangement joins TRBV11-3 to TRBJ2-7; TRBD1 matches at 7 bases. The CDR3 here is CASSRTPFWGKQGTYEQYF. The CDR3 DNA is TGTGCCAGCAGCCGAACTCCTTTCTGGGGTAAACAGGGGACCTACGAGCAGTACTTC.